What follows are 28 T cell receptor beta chains derived from one specimen sequenced in a study of blood T cell repertoires in COVID-19. Sequencing was performed with immunoSEQ multiplex PCR; in TCRdb, only in-frame clones are kept and a portion is missing. The repertoire holds about 310,000 clones, with 80% to 90% as singletons. Sequenced material: PBMCs or T cells enriched from blood (not recorded which). These receptors came from a man aged 25 to 40 who had recovered from COVID-19.

The CDR3 DNA follows: TGCGCCAGCAGCTTGACCCCTACAGGGGTAGGCACTGAAGCTTTCTTT. Translating it yields CASSLTPTGVGTEAFF. J is TRBJ1-1 and V is TRBV5-1; TRBD1 agrees at 7 bases. The CDR3 totals 16 residues. Trimming removed 1 base from V and 4 bases from J; junction bases left unmatched: 10. CDR1 and CDR2 from the germline V gene are SGHRS and YFSETQ.

This chain links TRBV5-1 with TRBJ2-1; 9 nucleotides line up with TRBD2. The ends lost 4 bases at V and 7 bases at J; junction bases unmatched: 12. The CDR3 loop spans 16 amino acids. Germline values: CDR1 SGHRS, CDR2 YFSETQ. In DNA, the CDR3 is TGCGCCAGCAGCCCCTTAATGAGCGGGGGGACTAATGAGCAGTTCTTC. Residues: CASSPLMSGGTNEQFF. The whole variable domain, remainder taken from reference TRBV5-1 and TRBJ2-1, is KAGVTQTPRYLIKTRGQQVTLSCSPISGHRSVSWYQQTPGQGLQFLFEYFSETQRNKGNFPGRFSGRQFSNSRSEMNVSTLELGDSALYLCASSPLMSGGTNEQFFGPGTRLTVL.

Here the CDR3 reads CASSPGTGREAFF. The CDR3 DNA is TGTGCCAGCAGCCCGGGGACAGGTAGGGAAGCTTTCTTT. The chain joins TRBV7-9 to TRBJ1-1; 8 bases are a match to TRBD1. CDR1 SEHNR and CDR2 FQNEAQ come from the germline V gene (reference sequence). The V and J ends lost 5 bases and 8 bases, in that order; junction bases with no gene match: 7. The CDR3 is 13 residues long.

The V and J genes are TRBV6-6 and TRBJ1-2; D possibly corresponds to TRBD1 (5 bases). V shed 2 bases and J shed 6 bases, with 16 bases lying between them. CDR1 is MNHNY, CDR2 SVGAGI, per germline (reference sequence). The CDR3 runs 15 residues. The CDR3 nucleotides read TGTGCCAGCAGTTACGTTCCGGACATAGCGGATGGCTACACCTTC. Translation gives CASSYVPDIADGYTF.

V gene TRBV7-6 combines with J gene TRBJ1-1, with a possible D match to TRBD1 (5 bases). This CDR3 comprises 13 residues. Germline V gives CDR1 SGHVS, CDR2 FNYEAQ. V was clipped by 3 bases and J by 5 bases, with 10 bases between them. CDR3 residues: CASSFREGTEAFF. CDR3 bases: TGTGCCAGCAGCTTCAGGGAGGGGACTGAAGCTTTCTTT.

The chain combines TRBV21-1 with TRBJ1-4; the table names TRBD1, a call not compared with the DNA. TRBV21-1 is described as a pseudogene. This CDR3 has 16 residues. CDR3 region: CASSMGQTYLAEKLFF. The CDR3 DNA reads as TGTGCCAGCAGCATGGGACAGACATACCTGGCTGAAAAACTGTTTTTT.

This clone has a handful of counts. CDR3: CASSLTTGVYGYTF. CDR3 coding DNA: TGTGCCAGCAGCCTCACGACAGGGGTATATGGCTACACCTTC. The chain links TRBV9 to TRBJ1-2; 8 bases fit TRBD1. The trim removed 4 bases at V and 5 bases at J, leaving 7 bases unmatched. Germline assignment: CDR1 SGDLS and CDR2 YYNGEE. The CDR3 is 14 residues long.

With respect to this clone: The sample contains more than one DNA sequence encoding this CDR3. CDR3 in amino acids: CASSLSLNTEAFF. For the CDR3, the DNA is TGTGCCAGCAGCTTATCGTTGAACACTGAAGCTTTCTTT. The chain recombines TRBV7-9 with TRBJ1-1, with D uncertain. The CDR3 consists of 13 residues. Germline V gene sequence: CDR1 SEHNR, CDR2 FQNEAQ (reference sequence). Trimming shortened V by 2 bases and J by 0 bases, and 4 bases separated the two germline ends.

The gene calls are TRBV5-8 and TRBJ1-2; a weak D match, TRBD1 (6 bases). Trimming took off 1 base at V and 3 bases at J, with 19 bases between the two ends. CDR1 and CDR2 from the germline V gene are SGHTS and YDEGEE. The CDR3 has 17 amino acids. The CDR3 spells CASSLLSGSGAYYGYTF. In DNA form, the CDR3 reads TGTGCCAGCAGCTTGCTATCGGGGTCAGGGGCTTACTATGGCTACACCTTC.

The J gene is TRBJ2-2, the V gene TRBV18, with D unclear. Germline V gene lookup returns CDR1 KGHSH and CDR2 LQKENI. V was trimmed by 1 base and J by 2 bases, leaving 8 bases between them. CDR3 length: 15 amino acids. CDR3 bases: TGTGCCAGCTCACCACTCTACGTTAACACCGGGGAGCTGTTTTTT. Protein sequence: CASSPLYVNTGELFF.

This chain links TRBV3-1 (or the pseudogene TRBV3-2) with TRBJ1-4; D is possibly TRBD1 (5 bases). Germline V CDR1 and CDR2: LGHDT, YNNKEL (reference sequence). CDR3 size: 18 residues. Trimming stripped 1 base from V and 8 bases from J, with 23 bases between. CDR3 nucleotide sequence: TGTGCCAGCAGCCAAGGACGGGGTGTGCGGGGCGGTCGGGAAAAACTGTTTTTT. Its translation is CASSQGRGVRGGREKLFF.

The chain couples TRBV19 to TRBJ1-1; D is unresolved. Germline V gene sequence: CDR1 LNHDA, CDR2 SQIVND (reference sequence). CDR3 length: 14 residues. The V gene lost 4 bases and the J gene lost 2 bases, with 11 bases spanning the gap. In nucleotides, the CDR3 is TGTGCCAGTAGTACTCTCGGGATTAACACTGAAGCTTTCTTT. This gives the protein CASSTLGINTEAFF.

This clone was seen more than once but under ten times. V is TRBV5-4 and J is TRBJ2-2; D not resolved. V was pared by 2 bases and J by 8 bases, with 13 bases between. This CDR3 spans 14 amino acids. Per the germline V gene, CDR1 is SGHNT and CDR2 is YYREEE (reference sequence). CDR3 coding DNA: TGTGCCAGCAGCTTCTTGGTCACCGAGGGGGAGCTGTTTTTT. Translated, it gives CASSFLVTEGELFF.

This clone was observed a handful of times. V and J are TRBV19 and TRBJ1-2; D gene uncertain. Germline CDR1 LNHDA, CDR2 SQIVND (reference sequence). Trimming removed 6 bases from V and 10 bases from J, with 18 bases in between. The CDR3 runs 13 residues. CDR3 nucleotide sequence: TGTGCCAGTAGCACTCACGAGCGACTTGACTACACCTTC. Translating it yields CASSTHERLDYTF.

V is TRBV27 and J is TRBJ2-2; unclear D gene. The CDR3 extends over 13 amino acids. Germline values: CDR1 MNHEY, CDR2 SMNVEV (reference sequence). Trimming left V 2 bases short and J 6 bases short, with 7 bases between. The CDR3 sequence is CASSLEPAGELFF. CDR3 nucleotides: TGTGCCAGCAGTTTAGAGCCGGCCGGGGAGCTGTTTTTT.

The J gene is TRBJ1-3, the V gene TRBV9; possibly TRBD1 for D (5 bases). This CDR3 has 17 amino acids. The V gene lost 1 base and the J gene lost 0 bases, with 14 bases spanning the gap. The V gene's germline CDR1 is SGDLS and CDR2 YYNGEE. In DNA, the CDR3 is TGTGCCAGCAGCGTATCCTTGGGACTGTACTCTGGAAACACCATATATTTT. Its translation: CASSVSLGLYSGNTIYF.

The chain uses TRBV10-3 and TRBJ2-1; TRBD2 matches 8 bases. Losses at the gene ends were 2 bases for V and 2 bases for J; bases not matched to a gene: 2. The CDR3 consists of 15 residues. Germline V gene data show CDR1 as ENHRY and CDR2 as SYGVKD. The CDR3 protein is CAISEAGLAYNEQFF. CDR3 in DNA: TGTGCCATCAGTGAGGCGGGACTAGCCTACAATGAGCAGTTCTTC.

This chain links TRBV6-5 with TRBJ1-2; D is ambiguous. Germline lookup yields CDR1 MNHEY and CDR2 SVGAGI. V lost 6 bases and J 4 bases, leaving 9 bases between the germline ends. The CDR3 is 12 residues long. The CDR3 protein is CASSLVFYGYTF. In DNA, the CDR3 is TGTGCCAGCAGCCTCGTGTTCTATGGCTACACCTTC.

V gene TRBV30 combines with J gene TRBJ2-2, with D unclear. Germline CDR1 is GTSNPN and CDR2 is SVGIG (reference sequence). Trimming pared 0 bases from V and 1 base from J, leaving 12 bases between. This CDR3 contains 16 residues. The CDR3 protein is CAWSVRVSWNTGELFF. The CDR3 DNA reads as TGTGCCTGGAGTGTACGGGTCAGCTGGAACACCGGGGAGCTGTTTTTT.

This clone showed up just a few times. This sample includes further DNA sequences coding for the same CDR3. The chain links TRBV19 to TRBJ2-2, with D tentatively TRBD2 (5 bases). Germline CDR1 LNHDA, CDR2 SQIVND (reference sequence). The CDR3 is made up of 14 amino acids. Trimming stripped 2 bases from V and 1 base from J, with 5 bases between. The CDR3 bases are TGTGCCAGTAGTATACGGGGGAACACCGGGGAGCTGTTTTTT. It yields the protein CASSIRGNTGELFF.

This sequence joins TRBV10-3 and TRBJ2-7, with 7 bases aligning to TRBD1. CDR3 length: 14 amino acids. The germline CDR1 and CDR2 sequences are ENHRY and SYGVKD. Losses at the gene ends were 4 bases for V and 3 bases for J; bases not matched to a gene: 6. The chain's CDR3 is CAISASSGGYEQYF. As DNA, the CDR3 is TGTGCCATCAGTGCCTCCTCAGGGGGCTACGAGCAGTACTTC.

The chain couples TRBV7-9 to TRBJ1-6; unclear D gene. This CDR3 has 13 amino acids. Germline lookup yields CDR1 SEHNR and CDR2 FQNEAQ (reference sequence). The V end was cut by 1 base, the J end by 8 bases, with 6 bases between. The CDR3 region has the DNA TGTGCCAGCAGCTTAGGCGCGGATTCACCCCTCCACTTT. This gives the protein CASSLGADSPLHF.

The chain uses TRBV21-1 and TRBJ1-5; the table calls TRBD1, which could not be checked here. TRBV21-1 is a pseudogene locus. The CDR3 loop spans 17 amino acids. CDR3 coding DNA: TGTGCCAGCAGCTCCGTAGACAGGCTAAGGGGTCATCAGCCCCAGCATTTT. Protein product: CASSSVDRLRGHQPQHF.

The chain combines TRBV6-1 with TRBJ1-5; possibly TRBD1 for D (6 bases). The CDR3 is made up of 12 amino acids. V lost 0 bases, J lost 15 bases, and 12 bases lay in between. Germline CDR1 reads MNHNS; CDR2 reads SASEGT. CDR3 coding DNA: TGTGCCAGCAGTGAAGCGCTCAGGGGCGGGCATTTT. It codes for CASSEALRGGHF.

This chain links TRBV2 with TRBJ2-1, with D tentatively TRBD1 (6 bases). Trimming pared 2 bases from V and 7 bases from J, leaving 12 bases between. Germline V lookup: CDR1 SNHLY, CDR2 FYNNEI. The CDR3 runs 14 residues. The CDR3 is CASSEQGRMNEQFF. CDR3 sequence (DNA): TGTGCCAGCAGTGAACAGGGGCGGATGAATGAGCAGTTCTTC.

The table lists this clone with a few counts. The chain is built from TRBV30 and TRBJ1-3, with 7 nucleotides matching TRBD1. The V segment lost 5 bases and the J segment 8 bases; nucleotides outside the gene matches: 12. Germline assignment: CDR1 GTSNPN and CDR2 SVGIG (reference sequence). This CDR3 has 14 amino acids. The CDR3 nucleotides read TGTGCCTGGCAGCGTACGACAGGGTTGGACACCATATATTTT. This encodes CAWQRTTGLDTIYF.

The J gene is TRBJ1-1, the V gene TRBV7-8; D is possibly TRBD1 (5 bases). Trimming stripped 5 bases from V and 0 bases from J, with 13 bases between. CDR1 is SGHVS, CDR2 FQNEAQ, per germline. The CDR3 runs 15 residues. CDR3 sequence reads: CASSESGRMNTEAFF. The CDR3 bases are TGTGCCAGCAGCGAGTCAGGGCGAATGAACACTGAAGCTTTCTTT. Looking up the rest from reference TRBV7-8 and TRBJ1-1 gives the full variable domain: GAGVSQSPRYKVAKRGQDVALRCDPISGHVSLFWYQQALGQGPEFLTYFQNEAQLDKSGLPSDRFFAERPEGSVSTLKIQRTQQEDSAVYLCASSESGRMNTEAFFGQGTRLTVV.

The V and J genes are TRBV25-1 and TRBJ1-2; D gene unclear. Trimming stripped 4 bases from V and 8 bases from J, with 14 bases between. CDR1 MGHDK and CDR2 SYGVNS come from the germline V gene. This CDR3 spans 13 amino acids. CDR3 protein: CASSVSPFGGYTF. DNA for the CDR3: TGTGCCAGCAGTGTGTCACCGTTCGGGGGCTACACCTTC.